This TCR beta chain was retrieved from a study of blood T cell repertoires in COVID-19. At the level of the study: The United States, Italy and Spain provided the acute and convalescent COVID-19 samples.

Sequenced by immunoSEQ multiplex PCR; TCRdb stores in-frame clones only, minus some. The sample consists of 100,000 or so clones, about three quarters of them appearing once. This clone was picked up a small number of times. The V gene's germline CDR1 is LNHDA and CDR2 SQIVND (reference sequence). Trimming removed 1 base at V and 7 bases at J, with 10 bases between. The CDR3 contains 13 residues. Sequenced: peripheral blood. The chain employs TRBV19 and TRBJ1-1; D not resolved. The clonotype originates from a man of 80 years or more with acute or convalescent COVID-19. The CDR3 region is CASSIGWGDEAFF. CDR3 nucleotides: TGTGCCAGTAGTATAGGCTGGGGAGATGAAGCTTTCTTT.